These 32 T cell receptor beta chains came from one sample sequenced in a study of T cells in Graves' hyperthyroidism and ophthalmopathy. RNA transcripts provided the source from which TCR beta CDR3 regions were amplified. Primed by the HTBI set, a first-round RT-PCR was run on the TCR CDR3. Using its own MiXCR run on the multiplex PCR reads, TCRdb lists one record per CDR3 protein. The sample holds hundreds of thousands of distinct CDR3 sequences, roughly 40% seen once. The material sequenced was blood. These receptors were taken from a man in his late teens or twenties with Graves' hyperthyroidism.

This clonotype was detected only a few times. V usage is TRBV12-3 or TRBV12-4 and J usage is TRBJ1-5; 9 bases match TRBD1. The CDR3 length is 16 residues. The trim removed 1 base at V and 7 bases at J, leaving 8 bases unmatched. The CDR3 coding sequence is TGTGCCAGCAGTTTAGAGGGGACAGGGAGAAGACAGCCCCAGCATTTT. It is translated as CASSLEGTGRRQPQHF.

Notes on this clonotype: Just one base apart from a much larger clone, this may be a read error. The CDR3 here is CASSEGWTSGYEQYF. The CDR3 DNA reads TGTGCCAGCAGTGAAGGCTGGACTAGCGGCTACGAGCAGTACTTC. The chain recombines TRBV2 with TRBJ2-7; 10 positions match TRBD2. The V and J ends lost 1 base and 3 bases, in that order; junction bases with no gene match: 3. The CDR3 is 15 residues long. Germline assignment: CDR1 SNHLY and CDR2 FYNNEI.

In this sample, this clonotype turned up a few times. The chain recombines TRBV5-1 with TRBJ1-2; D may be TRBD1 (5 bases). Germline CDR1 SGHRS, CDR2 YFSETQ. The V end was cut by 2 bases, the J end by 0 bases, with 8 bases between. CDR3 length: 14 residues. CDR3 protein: CASSFGGANYGYTF. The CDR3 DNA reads TGCGCCAGCAGCTTCGGAGGGGCTAACTATGGCTACACCTTC.

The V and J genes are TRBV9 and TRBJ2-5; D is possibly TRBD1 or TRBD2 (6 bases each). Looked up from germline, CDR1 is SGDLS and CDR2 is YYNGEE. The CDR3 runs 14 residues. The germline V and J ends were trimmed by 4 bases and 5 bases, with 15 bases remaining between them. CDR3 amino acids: CASSRRGAGETQYF. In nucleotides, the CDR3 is TGTGCCAGCAGCCGGAGGGGGGCAGGGGAGACCCAGTACTTC.

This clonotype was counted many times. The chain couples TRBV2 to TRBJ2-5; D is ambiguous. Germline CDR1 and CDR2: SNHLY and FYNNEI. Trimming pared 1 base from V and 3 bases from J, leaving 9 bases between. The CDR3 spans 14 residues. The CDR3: CASSEVADEETQYF. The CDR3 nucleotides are TGTGCCAGCAGTGAAGTGGCAGACGAAGAGACCCAGTACTTC.

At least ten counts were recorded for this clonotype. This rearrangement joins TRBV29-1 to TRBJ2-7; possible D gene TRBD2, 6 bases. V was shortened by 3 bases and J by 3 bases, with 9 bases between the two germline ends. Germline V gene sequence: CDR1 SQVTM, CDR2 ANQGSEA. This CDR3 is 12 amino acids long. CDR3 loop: CSVEEGSYEQYF. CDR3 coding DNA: TGCAGCGTTGAGGAGGGGAGCTACGAGCAGTACTTC.

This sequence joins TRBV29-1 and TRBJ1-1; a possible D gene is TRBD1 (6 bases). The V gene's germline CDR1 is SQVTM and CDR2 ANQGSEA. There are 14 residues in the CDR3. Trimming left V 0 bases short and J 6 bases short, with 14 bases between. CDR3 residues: CSVEDPTGGSEAFF. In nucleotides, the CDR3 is TGCAGCGTTGAAGACCCCACGGGGGGCTCTGAAGCTTTCTTT.

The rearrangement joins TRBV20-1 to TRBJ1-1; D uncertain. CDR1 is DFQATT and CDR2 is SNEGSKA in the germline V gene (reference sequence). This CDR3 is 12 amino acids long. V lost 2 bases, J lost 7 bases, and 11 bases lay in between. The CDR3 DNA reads TGCAGTGCTAGATGGGCAACTAATGAAGCTTTCTTT. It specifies CSARWATNEAFF.

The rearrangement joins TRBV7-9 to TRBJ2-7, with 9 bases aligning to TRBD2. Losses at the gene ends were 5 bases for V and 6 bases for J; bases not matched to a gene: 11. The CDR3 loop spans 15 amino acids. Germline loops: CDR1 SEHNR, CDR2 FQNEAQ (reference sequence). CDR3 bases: TGTGCCAGCAGCCAAGCGCTAGCGGGACCATTCGAGCAGTACTTC. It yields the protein CASSQALAGPFEQYF.

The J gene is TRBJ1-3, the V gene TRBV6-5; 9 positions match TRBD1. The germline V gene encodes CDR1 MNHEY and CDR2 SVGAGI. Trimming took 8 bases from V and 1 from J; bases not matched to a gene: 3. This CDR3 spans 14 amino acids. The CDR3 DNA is TGTGCCAGCGCCGGGACAGGGTCTGGAAACACCATATATTTT. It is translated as CASAGTGSGNTIYF.

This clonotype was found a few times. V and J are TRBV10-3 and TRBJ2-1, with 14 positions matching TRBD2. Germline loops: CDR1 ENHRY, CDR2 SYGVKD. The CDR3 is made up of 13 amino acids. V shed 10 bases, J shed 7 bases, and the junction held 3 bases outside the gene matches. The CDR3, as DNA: TGTGCCACCGGGACTAGCGGGAGAAATGAGCAGTTCTTC. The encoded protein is CATGTSGRNEQFF.

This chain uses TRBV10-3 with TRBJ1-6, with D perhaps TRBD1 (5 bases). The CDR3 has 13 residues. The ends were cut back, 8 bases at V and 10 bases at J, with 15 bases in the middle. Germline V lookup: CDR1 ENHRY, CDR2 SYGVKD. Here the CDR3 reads CAIAGTGGSPLHF. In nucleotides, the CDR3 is TGTGCCATCGCCGGGACCGGAGGATCACCCCTCCACTTT.

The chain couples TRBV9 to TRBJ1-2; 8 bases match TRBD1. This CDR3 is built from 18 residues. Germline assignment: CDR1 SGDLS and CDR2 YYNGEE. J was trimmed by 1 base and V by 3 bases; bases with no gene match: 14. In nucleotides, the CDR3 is TGTGCCAGCAGCGCCCCGACAGGGGCTGCCCTTTTTAACTATGGCTACACCTTC. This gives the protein CASSAPTGAALFNYGYTF.

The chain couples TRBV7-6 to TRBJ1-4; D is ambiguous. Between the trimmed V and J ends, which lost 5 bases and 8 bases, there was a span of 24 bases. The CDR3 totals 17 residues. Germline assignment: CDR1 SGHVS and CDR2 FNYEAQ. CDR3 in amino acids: CASSHYPQEVSGEKLFF. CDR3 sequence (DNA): TGTGCCAGCAGCCACTACCCGCAGGAGGTATCTGGGGAAAAACTGTTTTTT.

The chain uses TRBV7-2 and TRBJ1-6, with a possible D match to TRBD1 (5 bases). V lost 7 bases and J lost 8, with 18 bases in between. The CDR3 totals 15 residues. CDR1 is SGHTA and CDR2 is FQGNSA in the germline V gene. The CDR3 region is CASKTFGGTYSPLHF. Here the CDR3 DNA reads TGTGCCAGCAAGACCTTCGGGGGGACCTATTCACCCCTCCACTTT.

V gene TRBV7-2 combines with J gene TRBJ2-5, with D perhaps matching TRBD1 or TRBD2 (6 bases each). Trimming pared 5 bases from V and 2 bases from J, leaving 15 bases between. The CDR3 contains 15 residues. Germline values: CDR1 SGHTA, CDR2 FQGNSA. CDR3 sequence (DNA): TGTGCCAGCAGCCCACGGGGGCCCAATCAAGAGACCCAGTACTTC. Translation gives CASSPRGPNQETQYF.

The CDR3 DNA follows: TGTGCCAGCAGCCCGGAGAGAGCGGCCCAGTACTTC. Encoded protein: CASSPERAAQYF. The gene calls are TRBV7-9 and TRBJ2-5; D may be TRBD2 (5 bases). CDR1 and CDR2 (germline): SEHNR, FQNEAQ (reference sequence). Trimming cost V 5 bases and J 9 bases, with 13 bases left between them. This CDR3 has 12 residues.

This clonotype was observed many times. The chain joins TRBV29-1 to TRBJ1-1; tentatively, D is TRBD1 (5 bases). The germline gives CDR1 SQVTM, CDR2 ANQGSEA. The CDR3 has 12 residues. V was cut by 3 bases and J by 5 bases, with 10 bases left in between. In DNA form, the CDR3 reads TGCAGCGTTGAGGGGGTGGGAACTGAAGCTTTCTTT. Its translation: CSVEGVGTEAFF.

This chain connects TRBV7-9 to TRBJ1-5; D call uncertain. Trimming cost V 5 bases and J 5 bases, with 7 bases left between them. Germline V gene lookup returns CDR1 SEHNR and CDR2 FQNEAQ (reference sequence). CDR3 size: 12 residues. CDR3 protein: CASSTRDQPQHF. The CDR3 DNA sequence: TGTGCCAGCAGCACCCGGGATCAGCCCCAGCATTTT. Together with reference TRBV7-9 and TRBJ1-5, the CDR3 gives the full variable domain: DTGVSQNPRHKITKRGQNVTFRCDPISEHNRLYWYRQTLGQGPEFLTYFQNEAQLEKSRLLSDRFSAERPKGSFSTLEIQRTEQGDSAMYLCASSTRDQPQHFGDGTRLSIL.

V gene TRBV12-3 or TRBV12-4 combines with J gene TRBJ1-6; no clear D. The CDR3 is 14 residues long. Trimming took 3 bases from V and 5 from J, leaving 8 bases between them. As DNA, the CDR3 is TGTGCCAGCAGTTTCGGCGGTAATAATTCACCCCTCCACTTT. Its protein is CASSFGGNNSPLHF.

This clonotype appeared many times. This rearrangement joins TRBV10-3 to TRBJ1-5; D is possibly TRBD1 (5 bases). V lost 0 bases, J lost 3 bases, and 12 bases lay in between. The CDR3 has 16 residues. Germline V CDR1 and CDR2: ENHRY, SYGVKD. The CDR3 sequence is CAISESPGKANQPQHF. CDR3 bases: TGTGCCATCAGTGAGTCGCCAGGGAAAGCCAATCAGCCCCAGCATTTT.

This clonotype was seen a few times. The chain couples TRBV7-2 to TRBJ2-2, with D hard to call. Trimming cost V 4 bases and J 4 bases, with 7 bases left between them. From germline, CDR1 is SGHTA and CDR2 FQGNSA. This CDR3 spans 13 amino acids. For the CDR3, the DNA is TGTGCCAGCAGCTACCTAGGCACCGGGGAGCTGTTTTTT. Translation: CASSYLGTGELFF.

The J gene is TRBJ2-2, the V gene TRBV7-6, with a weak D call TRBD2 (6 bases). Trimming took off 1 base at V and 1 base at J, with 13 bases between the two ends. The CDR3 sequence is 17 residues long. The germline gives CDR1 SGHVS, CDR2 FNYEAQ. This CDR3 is CASSLGSGLRNTGELFF. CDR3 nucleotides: TGTGCCAGCAGCTTAGGGTCGGGACTCCGGAACACCGGGGAGCTGTTTTTT.

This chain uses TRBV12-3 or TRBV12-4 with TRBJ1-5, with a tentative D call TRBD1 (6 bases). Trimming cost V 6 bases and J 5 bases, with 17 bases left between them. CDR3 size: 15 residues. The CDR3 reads CASSLHQGPDQPQHF. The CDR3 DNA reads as TGTGCCAGCAGCTTGCACCAGGGGCCCGATCAGCCCCAGCATTTT.

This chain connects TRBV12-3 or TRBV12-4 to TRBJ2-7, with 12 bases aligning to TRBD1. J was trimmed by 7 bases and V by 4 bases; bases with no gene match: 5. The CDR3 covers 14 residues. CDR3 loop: CASSWGQGAREQYF. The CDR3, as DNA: TGTGCCAGCAGTTGGGGACAGGGGGCAAGGGAGCAGTACTTC.

In nucleotides, the CDR3 is TGCGCCAGCAGCCACGCCCTAGGGACAGGGGCGGGAGGTGAAGCTTTCTTT. Translating gives CASSHALGTGAGGEAFF. The rearrangement uses TRBV4-1 and TRBJ1-1, with 10 bases identical to TRBD1. CDR3 length: 17 amino acids. The germline V gene encodes CDR1 MGHRA and CDR2 YSYEKL. Trimming removed 3 bases from V and 7 bases from J; junction bases left unmatched: 14.

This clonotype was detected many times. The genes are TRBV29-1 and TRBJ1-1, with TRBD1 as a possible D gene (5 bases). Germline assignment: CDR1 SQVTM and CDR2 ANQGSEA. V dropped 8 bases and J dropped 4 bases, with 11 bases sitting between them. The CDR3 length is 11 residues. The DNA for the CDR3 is TGCAGCACCAGGGATGGCACTGAAGCTTTCTTT. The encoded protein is CSTRDGTEAFF.

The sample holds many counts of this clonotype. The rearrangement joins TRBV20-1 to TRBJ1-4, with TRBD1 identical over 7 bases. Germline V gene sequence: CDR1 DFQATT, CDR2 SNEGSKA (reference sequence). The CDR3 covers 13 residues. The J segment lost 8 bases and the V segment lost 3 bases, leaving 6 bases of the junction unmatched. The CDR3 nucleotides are TGCAGTGCTAGGGGGACAGTGGGGGAAAAACTGTTTTTT. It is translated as CSARGTVGEKLFF.

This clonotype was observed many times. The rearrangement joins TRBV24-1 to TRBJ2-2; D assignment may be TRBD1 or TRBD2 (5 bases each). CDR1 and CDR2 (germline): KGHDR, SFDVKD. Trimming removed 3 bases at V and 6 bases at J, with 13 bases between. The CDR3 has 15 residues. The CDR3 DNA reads TGTGCCACCAGTGATCCCCAGGGCGGGTCCGGGGAGCTGTTTTTT. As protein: CATSDPQGGSGELFF.

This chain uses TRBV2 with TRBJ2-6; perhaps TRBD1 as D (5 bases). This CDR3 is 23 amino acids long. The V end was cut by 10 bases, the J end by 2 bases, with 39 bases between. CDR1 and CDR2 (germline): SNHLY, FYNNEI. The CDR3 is CANRQSSSLLTVPDRTGANVLTF. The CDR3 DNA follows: TGTGCCAACCGACAGAGTAGCAGCTTGTTGACAGTCCCCGACCGGACTGGGGCCAACGTCCTGACTTTC.

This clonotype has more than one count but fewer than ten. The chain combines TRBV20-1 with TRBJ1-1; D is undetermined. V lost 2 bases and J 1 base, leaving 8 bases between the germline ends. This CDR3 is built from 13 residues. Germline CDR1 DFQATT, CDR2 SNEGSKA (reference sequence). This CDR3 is CSARSQENTEAFF. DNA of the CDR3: TGCAGTGCTAGATCCCAGGAGAACACTGAAGCTTTCTTT.

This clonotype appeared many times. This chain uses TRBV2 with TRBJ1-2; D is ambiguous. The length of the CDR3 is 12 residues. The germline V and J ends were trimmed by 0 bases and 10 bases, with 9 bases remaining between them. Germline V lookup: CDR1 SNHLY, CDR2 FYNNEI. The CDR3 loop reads CASSEALKTYTF. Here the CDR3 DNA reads TGTGCCAGCAGTGAAGCGCTCAAAACCTACACCTTC.